This TCR beta chain came from a study of T-cell memory formation after mild COVID-19. The V gene's germline CDR1 is KGHDR and CDR2 SFDVKD. This CDR3 has 13 amino acids. V was clipped by 4 bases and J by 2 bases, with 8 bases between them. TCR alpha and TCR beta cDNA libraries carrying sample barcodes and UMIs were produced by 5'RACE using constant-segment primers. TCRdb used MiXCR to reprocess the 5' RACE reads, holding one entry per CDR3 protein. Of about 190,000 distinct CDR3 sequences listed, 8% to 11% are singletons. A few counts support this clonotype. This rearrangement joins TRBV24-1 to TRBJ2-7; D gene ambiguous. Sequenced material: PBMCs or a T cell subset sorted from them (not recorded which). The TCR originated in a man younger than 30 who had mild COVID-19 (a few samples of this study predate the infection). Cell type and time point are not known. CDR3 nucleotide sequence: TGTGCCACCAGTGACCCAGACACCTACGAGCAGTACTTC. This encodes CATSDPDTYEQYF.